The TCR beta chain under discussion was sequenced for a study of cytomegalovirus exposure and HLA in healthy donors. PCR primers comprised 60 Vbeta and 13 Jbeta primers. Sequenced by immunoSEQ multiplex PCR; TCRdb stores in-frame clones only, minus some. The table lists around 94,000 clones, about three quarters of them singletons. The V gene's germline CDR1 is MNHEY and CDR2 SMNVEV (reference sequence). The CDR3 covers 14 residues. V was shortened by 8 bases and J by 6 bases, with 20 bases between the two germline ends. The V call is TRBV27, the J call TRBJ2-7; possibly TRBD2 for D (6 bases). The source of this sequence is a woman in her 40s in good health and CMV-seropositive. Source material: PBMCs. The chain's CDR3 is CASATRRGMGEQYF. The CDR3 region has the DNA TGTGCCAGCGCCACGAGGCGGGGTATGGGCGAGCAGTACTTC.